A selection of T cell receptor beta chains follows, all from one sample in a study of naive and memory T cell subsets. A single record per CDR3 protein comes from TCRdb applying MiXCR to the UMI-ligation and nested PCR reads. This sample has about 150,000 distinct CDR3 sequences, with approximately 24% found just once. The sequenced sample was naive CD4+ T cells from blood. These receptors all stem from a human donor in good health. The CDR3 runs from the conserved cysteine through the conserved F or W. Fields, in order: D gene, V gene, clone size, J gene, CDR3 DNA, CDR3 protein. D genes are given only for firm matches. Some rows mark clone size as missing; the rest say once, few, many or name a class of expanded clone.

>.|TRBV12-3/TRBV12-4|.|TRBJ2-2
TGTGCCAGCAGTTTTTCAGGGGCGGGCGGGGAGCTGTTTTTT
CASSFSGAGGELFF
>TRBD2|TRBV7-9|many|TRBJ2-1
TGTGCCAGCAGCCCGAGGGGTAGCGGGAGGGCCGGGTCCTACAATGAGCAGTTCTTC
CASSPRGSGRAGSYNEQFF
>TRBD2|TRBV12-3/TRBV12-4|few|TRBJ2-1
TGTGCCAGCAGTTTCAGGACTAGCGGACCCAATGAGCAGTTCTTC
CASSFRTSGPNEQFF
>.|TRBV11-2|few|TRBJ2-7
TGTGCCAGCAGCTCCGTGGGGGTATACGAGCAGTACTTC
CASSSVGVYEQYF
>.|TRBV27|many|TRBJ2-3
TGTGCCAGCTCTCGCCGCACAGATACGCAGTATTTT
CASSRRTDTQYF
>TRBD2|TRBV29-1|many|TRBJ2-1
TGCAGCGTAGGGAGCCGGACTAGCGGGGGTGAGCAGTTCTTC
CSVGSRTSGGEQFF
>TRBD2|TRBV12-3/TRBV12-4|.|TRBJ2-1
TGTGCCAGCAGTTCTCCGTCCAGGACTAGCGGGAGGGATGAGCAGTTCTTC
CASSSPSRTSGRDEQFF
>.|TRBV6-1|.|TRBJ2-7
TGTGCCAGCAGTGGGACGGTCTACGAGCAGTACTTC
CASSGTVYEQYF
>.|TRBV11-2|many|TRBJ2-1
TGTGCCAGCAGCTTTCCGAGGATGGCGGGTCTGATCAATGAGCAGTTCTTC
CASSFPRMAGLINEQFF
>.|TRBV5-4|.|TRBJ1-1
TGTGCCAGCAGCTTTTGGGGGAGTAGGCCTGAAGCTTTCTTT
CASSFWGSRPEAFF
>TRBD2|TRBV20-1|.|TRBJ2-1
TGCAGTGCGAAAACTAGCGGGAGGTTGAATGAGCAGTTCTTC
CSAKTSGRLNEQFF
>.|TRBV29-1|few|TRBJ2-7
TGCAGCGTTGTAGTCGGCAACTCCTACGAGCAGTACTTC
CSVVVGNSYEQYF
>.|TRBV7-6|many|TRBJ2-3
TGTGCCAGCAGCTTTGGGGGAGTCGGTGGAGCAGATACGCAGTATTTT
CASSFGGVGGADTQYF
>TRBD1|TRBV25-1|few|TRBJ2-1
TGTGCCAGCAGTCCCCCAGGGGGACAGGGCGGGAATGAGCAGTTCTTC
CASSPPGGQGGNEQFF
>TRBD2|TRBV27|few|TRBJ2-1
TGTGCCAGCAGTCCTCGAGGTAGCGGGCCTTACAATGAGCAGTTCTTC
CASSPRGSGPYNEQFF
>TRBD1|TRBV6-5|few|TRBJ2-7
TGTGCCAGCGGGAGGGACAGGGTAGGCGAGCAGTACTTC
CASGRDRVGEQYF
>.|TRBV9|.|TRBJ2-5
TGTGCCAGCAGCCCAGAGTCCGGGCGCGGGGAGACCCAGTACTTC
CASSPESGRGETQYF
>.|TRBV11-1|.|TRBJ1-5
TGTGCCAGCAGCTTAGCGGGCAGGGGCCATAATCAGCCCCAGCATTTT
CASSLAGRGHNQPQHF
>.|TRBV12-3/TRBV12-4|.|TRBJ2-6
TGTGCCAGCAGTTTAGGATACAGGGACTCTGGGGCCAACGTCCTGACTTTC
CASSLGYRDSGANVLTF
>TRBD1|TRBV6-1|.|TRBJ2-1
TGTGCCACCTCCCCCGCAGGGACAGGGGCGAATGAGCAGTTCTTC
CATSPAGTGANEQFF